This TCR beta chain came from a study of blood T cell repertoires in COVID-19. At the level of the study: Donors in the United States, Italy and Spain gave samples during acute or convalescent COVID-19. PBMCs, B-cell-depleted T cells, or T cells provided the cDNA or gDNA that made up the material.

Trimming shortened V by 2 bases and J by 3 bases, and 11 bases separated the two germline ends. The CDR3 sequence is 14 residues long. Germline V gene data show CDR1 as SGHTS and CDR2 as YDEGEE. In the study's own analysis: Nucleated cell counts were estimated from reference gene primer amplification. Only in-frame clones appear in the TCRdb table, and some are missing; sequencing was by immunoSEQ multiplex PCR. V, J and clone size derive from that table, while D and trimming were established from the DNA sequence. The repertoire holds 99,000 or so clones, with roughly 84% as singletons. This TCR was recovered from a man aged 65 to 79 with active or convalescent COVID-19. The chain has TRBV5-8 and TRBJ1-1, with D possibly matching TRBD1 (5 bases). Sample: peripheral blood. CDR3 sequence: CASSLVRVYTEAFF. For the CDR3, the DNA is TGTGCCAGCAGCTTAGTCAGGGTCTACACTGAAGCTTTCTTT. Together with reference TRBV5-8 and TRBJ1-1, the CDR3 gives the full variable domain: EAGVTQSPTHLIKTRGQQATLRCSPISGHTSVYWYQQALGLGLQFLLWYDEGEERNRGNFPPRFSGRQFPNYSSELNVNALELEDSALYLCASSLVRVYTEAFFGQGTRLTVV.